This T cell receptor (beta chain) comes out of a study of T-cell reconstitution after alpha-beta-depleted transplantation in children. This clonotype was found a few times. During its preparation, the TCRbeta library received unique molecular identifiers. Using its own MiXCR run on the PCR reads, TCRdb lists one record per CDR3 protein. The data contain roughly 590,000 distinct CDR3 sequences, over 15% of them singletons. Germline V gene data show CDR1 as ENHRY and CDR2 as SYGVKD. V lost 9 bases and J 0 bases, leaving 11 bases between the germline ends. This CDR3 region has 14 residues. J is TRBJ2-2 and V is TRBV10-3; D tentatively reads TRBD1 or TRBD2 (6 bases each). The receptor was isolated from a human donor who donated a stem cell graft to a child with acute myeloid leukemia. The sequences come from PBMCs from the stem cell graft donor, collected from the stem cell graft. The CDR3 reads CAILGGSNTGELFF. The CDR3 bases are TGTGCCATTCTAGGGGGGTCGAACACCGGGGAGCTGTTTTTT.